A single sample is the source of the 24 T cell receptor beta chains below, sequenced in a study of T cell repertoires in cytomegalovirus infection. TCRdb fed the reads into MiXCR, producing one record per CDR3 protein. The sample has approximately 76,000 distinct CDR3 sequences, 3.5% to 4.5% seen once. The sample taken for sequencing was PBMCs. Receptors were obtained from a human donor in good health (CMV status not recorded). Some clones in this sample may be carry-over from other donors' samples.

This clonotype was found many times. The V call is TRBV12-3 or TRBV12-4, the J call TRBJ1-2, with D unresolved. The CDR3 spans 13 residues. With 5 bases removed from V and 4 bases from J, the gap between germline ends came to 11 bases. Here the CDR3 reads CASSPAPLYGYTF. The DNA for the CDR3 is TGTGCCAGCAGTCCCGCCCCCCTCTATGGCTACACCTTC.

This clonotype was recorded many times. V is TRBV29-1 and J is TRBJ2-7, with D perhaps assigned TRBD1 or TRBD2 (5 bases each). The V end lost 5 bases, the J end lost 2 bases, and 13 bases lay between the germline ends. The CDR3 covers 13 residues. The germline V gene has CDR1 SQVTM and CDR2 ANQGSEA. DNA for the CDR3: TGCAGCGTTCGGGCGAGGGGAGCCTACGAGCAGTACTTC. It encodes CSVRARGAYEQYF.

This clonotype was detected ten times or more. The V gene is TRBV20-1, the J gene TRBJ2-7, with D tentatively TRBD1 (6 bases). The CDR3 consists of 14 residues. The germline CDR1 and CDR2 sequences are DFQATT and SNEGSKA (reference sequence). V was trimmed by 1 base and J by 4 bases, leaving 14 bases between them. This CDR3 reads CSARGGLAEYEQYF. CDR3 DNA sequence: TGCAGTGCTAGAGGGGGGCTAGCCGAATACGAGCAGTACTTC.

This clonotype appeared many times. The chain has TRBV20-1 and TRBJ1-5; 7 nucleotides align to TRBD1. J gave up 4 bases and V 2 bases, and 11 bases lay outside the gene matches. The CDR3 is made up of 16 amino acids. Germline values: CDR1 DFQATT, CDR2 SNEGSKA (reference sequence). The chain's CDR3 is CSARPGTAGDNQPQHF. The CDR3 DNA sequence: TGCAGTGCTAGACCCGGGACAGCAGGGGATAATCAGCCCCAGCATTTT.

There are many counts of this clonotype. The chain couples TRBV28 to TRBJ2-7; 11 bases are shared with TRBD2. The germline CDR1 and CDR2 sequences are MDHEN and SYDVKM. V lost 7 bases, J lost 6 bases, and 8 bases stayed unmatched. CDR3 length equals 14 residues. DNA of the CDR3: TGTGCCAGCAATCCACGGACTAGCGGGCGCGAGCAGTACTTC. Translated, it gives CASNPRTSGREQYF.

This clonotype was seen repeatedly, ten times or more. The CDR3 here is CSAQRSWARGEQYF. CDR3 sequence (DNA): TGCAGTGCCCAGCGGTCCTGGGCTCGCGGCGAGCAGTACTTC. The J gene is TRBJ2-7, the V gene TRBV20-1; possible D gene TRBD2, 5 bases. V lost 6 bases to trimming and J lost 6 bases, with 21 bases between them. Germline values: CDR1 DFQATT, CDR2 SNEGSKA (reference sequence). The CDR3 is 14 residues long.

This clonotype was picked up many times. The chain links TRBV7-3 to TRBJ2-2, with D perhaps being TRBD1 or TRBD2 (5 bases each). Looked up from germline, CDR1 is SGHTA and CDR2 is FQGTGA. Trimming removed 2 bases from V and 6 bases from J, with 13 bases in between. The CDR3 has 15 amino acids. CDR3 nucleotide sequence: TGTGCCAGCAGCTTAGCAGGGAGTGTCGCCGGGGAGCTGTTTTTT. Amino acid sequence: CASSLAGSVAGELFF.

At least ten counts were recorded for this clonotype. This chain connects TRBV4-3 to TRBJ2-7, with D perhaps given as TRBD1 or TRBD2 (6 bases each). CDR1 and CDR2 from the germline V gene are LGHNA and YSLEER. V shed 2 bases and J shed 6 bases, with 17 bases lying between them. CDR3 length: 15 amino acids. The CDR3: CASSQPGVGAAEQYF. CDR3 bases: TGCGCCAGCAGCCAACCGGGGGTGGGGGCGGCCGAGCAGTACTTC.

At least ten counts were recorded for this clonotype. The chain uses TRBV20-1 and TRBJ1-5, with TRBD1 matching 9 bases. J gave up 5 bases and V 6 bases, and 2 bases lay outside the gene matches. The CDR3 sequence is 12 residues long. Germline V gene sequence: CDR1 DFQATT, CDR2 SNEGSKA (reference sequence). The DNA for the CDR3 is TGCAGTGCGGACAGGGGAGATCAGCCCCAGCATTTT. It yields the protein CSADRGDQPQHF.

In this sample, this clonotype turned up many times. The junction does not match germline at one end; this may be a read error. This chain's CDR3 is CASSLRGGVGNEQFF. The CDR3 DNA is TGTGCTAGCAGCTTACGGGGGGGCGTGGGCAATGAGCAGTTCTTC. V and J are TRBV7-7 and TRBJ2-1; 8 bases match TRBD2. The germline V gene encodes CDR1 SSHAT and CDR2 FNYEAQ (reference sequence). This CDR3 contains 15 residues.

This clonotype has ten or more counts. The V and J genes are TRBV30 and TRBJ2-5; TRBD2 matches 16 bases. V gave up 2 bases and J gave up 5 bases; unmatched junction bases: 5. CDR3 size: 16 residues. CDR1 is GTSNPN, CDR2 SVGIG, per germline (reference sequence). CDR3 in amino acids: CAWSSGTSGGAETQYF. DNA for the CDR3: TGTGCCTGGAGTTCCGGGACTAGCGGGGGGGCGGAGACCCAGTACTTC.

This clonotype was recorded many times. The chain joins TRBV19 to TRBJ1-1; a weak D match, TRBD1 (6 bases). The germline CDR1 and CDR2 sequences are LNHDA and SQIVND (reference sequence). V was cut by 0 bases and J by 5 bases, with 13 bases left in between. The CDR3 contains 15 residues. The CDR3 loop reads CASSIDPQGRTEAFF. The DNA for the CDR3 is TGTGCCAGTAGTATAGATCCGCAGGGGCGGACTGAAGCTTTCTTT.

This clonotype was recorded once. Mismatch with germline at one junction end may stem from a read error. The chain joins TRBV5-4 to TRBJ2-3; 8 nucleotides agree with TRBD2. Germline values: CDR1 SGHNT, CDR2 YYREEE (reference sequence). The CDR3 extends over 16 amino acids. The CDR3 reads CASSPILRGGSETQYF. In nucleotides, the CDR3 is TGTGCCAGCAGCCCCATTTTACGGGGGGGATCAGAGACGCAGTATTTT.

This clonotype was recorded at least ten times. The rearrangement uses TRBV7-8 and TRBJ1-5; no firm D call. The CDR3 has 14 amino acids. The V end lost 0 bases, the J end lost 7 bases, and 10 bases lay between the germline ends. Germline-derived CDR1 and CDR2 are SGHVS and FQNEAQ. The CDR3 nucleotides read TGTGCCAGCAGCTTAGCTAGGTTTGGCCAGCCCCAGCATTTT. Translating gives CASSLARFGQPQHF.

Comment on this clonotype: This clone may be a read error of a much larger clone one base away. The chain has TRBV10-3 and TRBJ2-1; no firm D call. The germline V gene encodes CDR1 ENHRY and CDR2 SYGVKD. There are 15 residues in the CDR3. Trimming cost V 9 bases and J 0 bases, with 15 bases left between them. This CDR3 reads CAIFSEASSYNEQFF. The CDR3 DNA reads as TGTGCCATTTTTTCTGAGGCGAGCTCCTACAATGAGCAGTTCTTC.

This clonotype was counted at least ten times. The J gene is TRBJ1-1, the V gene TRBV28, with no clear D. This CDR3 has 14 residues. The V end lost 6 bases, the J end lost 3 bases, and 14 bases lay between the germline ends. CDR1 is MDHEN, CDR2 SYDVKM, per germline. The CDR3 bases are TGTGCCAGCAGCCCTGCCGAGGGTCACACTGAAGCTTTCTTT. It yields the protein CASSPAEGHTEAFF.

In its sample, this clonotype was seen many times. The gene calls are TRBV28 and TRBJ2-7, with 7 bases matching TRBD1. J was trimmed by 4 bases and V by 3 bases; bases with no gene match: 6. The CDR3 loop spans 14 amino acids. Germline assignment: CDR1 MDHEN and CDR2 SYDVKM. The CDR3 nucleotides are TGTGCCAGCAGTTTTTCGACAGGGCCTTACGAGCAGTACTTC. Its protein is CASSFSTGPYEQYF.

This clonotype was detected ten times or more. For the CDR3, the DNA is TGTGCCAGCAGTTTAATAGCGGGGATCACAGATACGCAGTATTTT. This gives the protein CASSLIAGITDTQYF. This sequence joins TRBV28 and TRBJ2-3; 8 bases map to TRBD2. J gave up 2 bases and V 2 bases, and 3 bases lay outside the gene matches. The CDR3 totals 15 residues. The germline V gene has CDR1 MDHEN and CDR2 SYDVKM.

This clonotype was seen many times. The chain recombines TRBV6-2 or TRBV6-3 with TRBJ2-1, with a possible D match to TRBD2 (6 bases). The CDR3 consists of 18 residues. V shed 4 bases and J shed 0 bases, with 19 bases lying between them. Germline CDR1 MNHEY, CDR2 SVGEGT. The CDR3 reads CASSFTASGESSYNEQFF. Written as DNA, the CDR3 is TGTGCCAGCAGTTTTACGGCTTCGGGGGAGAGCTCCTACAATGAGCAGTTCTTC.

This clonotype was found many times. The genes are TRBV30 and TRBJ2-7, with TRBD1 matching over 7 bases. The CDR3 is 18 amino acids. Germline trimming cut 1 base from V and 0 bases from J; bases unmatched to any gene: 15. CDR1 GTSNPN and CDR2 SVGIG come from the germline V gene (reference sequence). DNA for the CDR3: TGTGCCTGGAGTGGGCCCCCATTACAGGGGTGGAGCTCCTACGAGCAGTACTTC. As protein: CAWSGPPLQGWSSYEQYF. Drawing the rest from reference TRBV30 and TRBJ2-7, the complete variable domain is SQTIHQWPATLVQPVGSPLSLECTVEGTSNPNLYWYRQAAGRGLQLLFYSVGIGQISSEVPQNLSASRPQDRQFILSSKKLLLSDSGFYLCAWSGPPLQGWSSYEQYFGPGTRLTVT.

At least ten counts were recorded for this clonotype. The chain is built from TRBV4-3 and TRBJ1-5; D not resolved. The germline V gene has CDR1 LGHNA and CDR2 YSLEER. V lost 5 bases and J 6 bases, leaving 14 bases between the germline ends. This CDR3 has 14 residues. The CDR3 bases are TGCGCCAGCAGCACCTATGTGGGTTCTCAGCCCCAGCATTTT. Amino acids: CASSTYVGSQPQHF.

This clonotype was observed at least ten times. The gene calls are TRBV6-6 and TRBJ2-7; 9 bases are shared with TRBD1. V lost 4 bases to trimming and J lost 0 bases; unmatched junction nucleotides: 4. Germline V CDR1 and CDR2: MNHNY, SVGAGI (reference sequence). The CDR3 is 15 residues long. The CDR3 DNA reads as TGTGCCAGCAGTTTCTCGACAGGGGGCTCCTACGAGCAGTACTTC. This gives the protein CASSFSTGGSYEQYF.

This clonotype was recorded at least ten times. The rearrangement joins TRBV6-2 or TRBV6-3 to TRBJ1-4, with a tentative D call TRBD1 (6 bases). The germline V gene encodes CDR1 MNHEY and CDR2 SVGEGT. This CDR3 contains 15 residues. The ends were cut back, 5 bases at V and 8 bases at J, with 18 bases in the middle. The CDR3 DNA follows: TGTGCCAGCAGTGCCAGGGGAAACCTGAGAGAAAAACTGTTTTTT. This sequence encodes CASSARGNLREKLFF.

This clonotype was seen many times. The chain recombines TRBV7-2 with TRBJ2-5; a possible D gene is TRBD2 (6 bases). Germline lookup yields CDR1 SGHTA and CDR2 FQGNSA. Deletions cut 0 bases from V and 1 base from J, with 9 bases between. The CDR3 sequence is 15 residues long. The CDR3 coding sequence is TGTGCCAGCAGCTTAGCTGGGACTTCCCAAGAGACCCAGTACTTC. As protein: CASSLAGTSQETQYF.